This T cell receptor (beta chain) was captured in a study of vaccination and CD4 T cells after COVID-19. Study-wide background: Convalescent cases consisted of six males and four females, of whom two were Hispanic. Median draw time for post-COVID samples was roughly 96 days post-diagnosis (range 35 to 161).

CDR1 MNHNS and CDR2 SASEGT come from the germline V gene. V lost 5 bases and J lost 10; bases outside the gene matches: 6. The CDR3 covers 13 residues. Notes on this clonotype: Its target is unknown.

Treatment specified: approximately 11-day PBMC culture with coronavirus spike peptide pools or control peptides (ViraFEST assay). IL-2 (approximately 10 IU/ml) and peptide pools (around 9.6 ug/ml) were added to cultures of two million PBMCs per well. Whole-study results and caveats: In convalescent patients, a median 86.3% of post-vaccine SARS-CoV-2-reactive clones appeared only after vaccination.

Sequenced with the Oncomine TCR Beta short-read assay was DNA taken from cultured CD4+ T cells. TCRdb called the PCR reads again in MiXCR, with one record for every CDR3 protein. The data show 4,000 to 6,000 distinct CDR3 sequences, roughly 75% seen once. The source of this sequence is a human donor who had recovered from COVID-19. J is TRBJ1-2 and V is TRBV6-1, with 11 bases lining up with TRBD1. Sequencing was done on a sample of CD4+ T cells from blood, cultured in vitro. CDR3 in amino acids: CASSLGQGADYTF. CDR3 coding DNA: TGTGCCAGCAGTCTAGGACAGGGGGCGGACTACACCTTC.